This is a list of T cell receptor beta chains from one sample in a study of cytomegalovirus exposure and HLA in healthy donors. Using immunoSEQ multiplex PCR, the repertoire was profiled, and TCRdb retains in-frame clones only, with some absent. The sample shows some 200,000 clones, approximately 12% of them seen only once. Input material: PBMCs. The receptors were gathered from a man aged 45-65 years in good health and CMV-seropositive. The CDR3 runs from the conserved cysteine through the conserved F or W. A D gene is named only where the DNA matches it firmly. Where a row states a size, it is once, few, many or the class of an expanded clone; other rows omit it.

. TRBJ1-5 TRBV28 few TGTGCCGCTAGCGGGGGGACCTATGGCAATCAGCCCCAGCATTTT CAASGGTYGNQPQHF
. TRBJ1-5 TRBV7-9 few TGTGCCAGCAGCTCCGAAGATCTGGGACTCTTCCATCAGCCCCAGCATTTT CASSSEDLGLFHQPQHF
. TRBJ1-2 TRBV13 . TGTGCCAGCAGCTTAGGCCTGATAGGCCAGGAGGGTGGCTACACCTTC CASSLGLIGQEGGYTF
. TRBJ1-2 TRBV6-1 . TGTGCCAGCAGGCTCGGGGGGCCCAACTATGGCTACACCTTC CASRLGGPNYGYTF
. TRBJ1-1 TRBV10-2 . TGCGCCAGCAGTGAGCCCCCCGGCGGTATGAACACTGAAGCTTTCTTT CASSEPPGGMNTEAFF
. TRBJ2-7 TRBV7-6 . TGTGCCAGCAGCTTATCTGCGGCCGAGCAGTACTTC CASSLSAAEQYF
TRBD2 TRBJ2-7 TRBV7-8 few TGTGCCAGCAGCTTTATCCCGGGACTAGCGGGGAACGAGCAGTACTTC CASSFIPGLAGNEQYF
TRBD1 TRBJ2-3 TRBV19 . TGTGCCAGTAAACCGGGACAGGGAAGTAGCACAGATACGCAGTATTTT CASKPGQGSSTDTQYF
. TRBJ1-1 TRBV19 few TGTGCCAGTAGTATAGATTACAGAATTGGAAGTGCGGCTTTCTTT CASSIDYRIGSAAFF
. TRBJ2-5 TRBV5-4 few TGTGCCAGCAGTTACCCTACCCAAGAGACCCAGTACTTC CASSYPTQETQYF
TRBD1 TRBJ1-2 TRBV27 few TGTGCCAGCAGCATCGGACAGGGACGGCACTATGGCTACACCTTC CASSIGQGRHYGYTF
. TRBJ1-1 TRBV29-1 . TGCAGCGTTCCGGCGGCCCCGGGGGGGTTCAACACTGAAGCTTTCTTT CSVPAAPGGFNTEAFF
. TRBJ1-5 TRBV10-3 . TGTGCCATCAGTACAACAGGGAATCAGCCCCAGCATTTT CAISTTGNQPQHF
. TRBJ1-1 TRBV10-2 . TGCGCCAGCAGTCCACCCACAGGGACGGAAGCTTTCTTT CASSPPTGTEAFF
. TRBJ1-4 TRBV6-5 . TGTGCCAGCAGCCCCAGCGTGACGGAAAAACTGTTTTTT CASSPSVTEKLFF
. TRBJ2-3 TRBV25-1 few TGTGCCAGCAGTGCCTTCCCTGGACAGTCGCCCAACTCAGATACGCAGTATTTT CASSAFPGQSPNSDTQYF
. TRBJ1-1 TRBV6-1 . TGTGCCAGCAGGCTAGGGGAGGTGACTGAAGCTTTCTTT CASRLGEVTEAFF
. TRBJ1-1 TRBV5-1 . TGCGCCAGCAGCTTCACTCGGGACACTGAAGCTTTCTTT CASSFTRDTEAFF
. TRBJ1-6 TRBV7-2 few TGTGCCAGCAGCGCGGGGCGGGGGGGGCAGGATTCACCCCTCCACTTT CASSAGRGGQDSPLHF
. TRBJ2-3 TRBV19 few TGTGCCAGTAGTGCCTTGACAGGACTTGCCACAGATACGCAGTATTTT CASSALTGLATDTQYF
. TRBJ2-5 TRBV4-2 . TGTGCCAGCAGCCCCCCCGGGTGGGAGACCCAGTACTTC CASSPPGWETQYF
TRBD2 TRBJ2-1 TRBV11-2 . TGTGCCAGCAGCTTAGATGCGGCGGGGGTTGGCTACAATGAGCAGTTCTTC CASSLDAAGVGYNEQFF
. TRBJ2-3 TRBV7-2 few TGTGCCAGCACCGCGGGGCGAAGCACAGATACGCAGTATTTT CASTAGRSTDTQYF
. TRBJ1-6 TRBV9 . TGTGCCAGCAGCAGAACTATTGGCCCAACGGGTTCACCCCTCCACTTT CASSRTIGPTGSPLHF
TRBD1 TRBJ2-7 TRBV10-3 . TGTGCCATCAGTAGTCCAGGGGGAAGGAGCTCCTACGAGCAGTACTTC CAISSPGGRSSYEQYF
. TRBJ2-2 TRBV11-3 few TGTGCCAGCAGCCCGAGAGTGGGGGGTACGATCACCGGGGAGCTGTTTTTT CASSPRVGGTITGELFF
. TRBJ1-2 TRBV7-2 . TGTGCCAGCAATCGCCAGTGGAGGGGCTACACCTTC CASNRQWRGYTF
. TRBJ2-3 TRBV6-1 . TGTGCCAGCAGTGAAGCGCTGGGGCGGGGGCAGACAGATACGCAGTATTTT CASSEALGRGQTDTQYF
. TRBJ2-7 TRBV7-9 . TGTGCCAGCAGCTTGACAGGAACCTACGAGCAGTACTTC CASSLTGTYEQYF
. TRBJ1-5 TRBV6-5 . TGTGCCAGCAGTAGCAGGGCGGCCCAGCCCCAGCATTTT CASSSRAAQPQHF
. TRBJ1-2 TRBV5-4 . TGTGCCAGCAGCTTGGAATTTGCAGAGCGTGGCTACACCTTC CASSLEFAERGYTF
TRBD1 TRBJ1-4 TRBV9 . TGTGCCAGCAGCGTCGGGACAGGTGCCCGAGAAAAACTGTTTTTT CASSVGTGAREKLFF
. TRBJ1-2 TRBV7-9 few TGTGCCCCCGGGAGGGGGAGCGGCTACACCTTC CAPGRGSGYTF
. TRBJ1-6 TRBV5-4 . TGTGCCAGCAGCTCGGGGACTAAAGACTCACCCCTCCACTTT CASSSGTKDSPLHF
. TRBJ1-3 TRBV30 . TGTGCCGCACCGTTCGGCAGGGGCTCTGGAAACACCATATATTTT CAAPFGRGSGNTIYF
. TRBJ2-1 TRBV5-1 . TGCGCCAGCAGCTTGCTTGGCGGGAATACCTACAATGAGCAGTTCTTC CASSLLGGNTYNEQFF
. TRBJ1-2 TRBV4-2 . TGTGCCAGCAGCCAAGCCGGGACAAGGGGTGGGGTAGGCTATGGCTACACCTTC CASSQAGTRGGVGYGYTF
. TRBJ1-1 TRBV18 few TGTGCCAGCTCCCCACCAAGCTTGAACACTGAAGCTTTCTTT CASSPPSLNTEAFF
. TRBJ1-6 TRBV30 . TGTGCCTGGAGTGCCTTCCCTGGGAGCTCCTATAATTCACCCCTCCACTTT CAWSAFPGSSYNSPLHF
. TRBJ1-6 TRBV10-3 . TGTGCCACCGGGAGGGAATCCTATAATTCACCCCTCCACTTT CATGRESYNSPLHF
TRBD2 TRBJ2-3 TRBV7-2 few TGTGCCAGCAGCTTAGATAGGGCGGGGGGCACAGATACGCAGTATTTT CASSLDRAGGTDTQYF
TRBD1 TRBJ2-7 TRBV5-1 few TGCGCCAGTCGGACAGGGGCGTCCTACGAGCAGTACTTC CASRTGASYEQYF
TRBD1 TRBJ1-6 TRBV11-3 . TGTGCCAGCAGCTCTTCGACAGGGCGCTCACCCCTCCACTTT CASSSSTGRSPLHF
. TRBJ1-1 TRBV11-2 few TGTGCCAGCTCCAGGGTCACTGCGTTGAACACTGAAGCTTTCTTT CASSRVTALNTEAFF
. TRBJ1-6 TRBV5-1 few TGCGCCAGCAGCCAGGCGCGGGGGAATTCACCCCTCCACTTT CASSQARGNSPLHF
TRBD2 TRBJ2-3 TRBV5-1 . TGCGCCAGCAGCTTGGCACTAGCGGGTCCCACAGATACGCAGTATTTT CASSLALAGPTDTQYF
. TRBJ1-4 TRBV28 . TGTGCCAGCAGCCTAGCGGGACAAGAAAATGAAAAACTGTTTTTT CASSLAGQENEKLFF
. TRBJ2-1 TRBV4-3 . TGCGCCAGCAGCCAAACCGGGGGTGAGCAGTTCTTC CASSQTGGEQFF
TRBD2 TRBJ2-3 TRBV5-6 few TGTGCCAGCAGCTTGGAGTCGGGACTAGCGGGGGGGGATACGCAGTATTTT CASSLESGLAGGDTQYF
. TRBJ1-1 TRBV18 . TGTGCCAGCTCACCACCAAAAGCATGGACTGAAGCTTTCTTT CASSPPKAWTEAFF
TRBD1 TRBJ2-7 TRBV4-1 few TGCGCCAGCAGCCTGCAGGGGGATATTTACGAGCAGTACTTC CASSLQGDIYEQYF
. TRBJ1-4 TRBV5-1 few TGCGCCAGCAGCCTACAGGGTAGGGGTGAAAAACTGTTTTTT CASSLQGRGEKLFF
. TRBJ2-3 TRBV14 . TGTGCCAGCAGCCGCCTCAGGGGGGCAGGCACAGATACGCAGTATTTT CASSRLRGAGTDTQYF
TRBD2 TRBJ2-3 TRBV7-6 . TGTGCCAGCAGCCTAGTAGCGGGGGGAGGTCTTAGCACAGATACGCAGTATTTT CASSLVAGGGLSTDTQYF
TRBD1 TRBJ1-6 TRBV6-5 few TGTGCCAGCGGGGACAGGGTTGATTCACCCCTCCACTTT CASGDRVDSPLHF
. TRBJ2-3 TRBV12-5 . TGTGCTAGTGGTTTAAGCCTGGGCACAGATACGCAGTATTTT CASGLSLGTDTQYF
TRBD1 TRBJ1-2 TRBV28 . TGTGCCAGCATCCAGGGACAGGGGGCTTATGGCTACACCTTC CASIQGQGAYGYTF